The rows below give T cell receptor beta chains drawn from one sample of a study of blood T cell repertoires in COVID-19. Assay used: immunoSEQ multiplex PCR; TCRdb lists only in-frame clones, some missing. The sample consists of roughly 300,000 clones, about 90% of them appearing once. The specimen sequenced was PBMCs or T cells enriched from blood (not recorded which). Receptors were obtained from a woman in her thirties who had recovered from COVID-19. Both conserved end residues are part of each CDR3. The D gene is left open where the match is weak. Only some rows state a clone size, as once, few, many or a class for expanded clones.

v_call	d_call	clone_size	j_call	cdr3_aa	cdr3_nt
TRBV11-2	.	.	TRBJ2-7	CASSLLYEQYF	TGTGCCAGCAGCTTACTGTACGAGCAGTACTTC
TRBV28	.	.	TRBJ2-7	CASSPEFQVNEQYF	TGTGCCAGCAGTCCTGAGTTCCAGGTCAACGAGCAGTACTTC
TRBV25-1	.	.	TRBJ1-6	CASSGDGGGSPLHF	TGTGCCAGCAGTGGCGACGGGGGAGGGTCACCCCTCCACTTT
TRBV27	.	once	TRBJ2-7	CASSSTGSSYEQYF	TGTGCCAGCAGTTCGACAGGTAGCTCCTACGAGCAGTACTTC
TRBV7-9	.	.	TRBJ2-7	CASSLGVLRAEQYF	TGTGCCAGCAGCTTAGGGGTCCTCAGGGCCGAGCAGTACTTC
TRBV27	TRBD1	once	TRBJ1-2	CASSSRQGADYGYTF	TGTGCCAGCAGTTCCAGACAGGGGGCGGACTATGGCTACACCTTC
TRBV11-2	TRBD1	.	TRBJ2-1	CASSFDGTVSYNEQFF	TGTGCCAGCAGCTTCGACGGGACAGTCTCCTACAATGAGCAGTTCTTC
TRBV19	.	.	TRBJ1-2	CASSIPNRVRRGYTF	TGTGCCAGTAGCATCCCCAACAGGGTTCGGCGCGGCTACACCTTC
TRBV29-1	TRBD2	.	TRBJ2-1	CSEAGGVGHEQFF	TGCAGCGAAGCGGGGGGGGTAGGCCATGAGCAGTTCTTC
TRBV5-8	.	once	TRBJ2-6	CASSLGLTSGANVLTF	TGTGCCAGCAGCCTGGGACTTACCTCTGGGGCCAACGTCCTGACTTTC
TRBV9	TRBD2	.	TRBJ2-2	CATNSGGNTGELFF	TGTGCCACCAATAGCGGGGGGAACACCGGGGAGCTGTTTTTT
TRBV5-1	.	.	TRBJ2-6	CASSLEFLGPSSGANVLTF	TGCGCCAGCAGCTTGGAGTTTCTGGGGCCCAGTTCTGGGGCCAACGTCCTGACTTTC
TRBV4-3	.	.	TRBJ2-1	CASSQGLGGSYNEQFF	TGCGCCAGCAGCCAAGGGTTGGGGGGATCCTACAATGAGCAGTTCTTC
TRBV15	TRBD1	.	TRBJ2-3	CATSRAPGQGTDTQYF	TGTGCCACCAGCAGAGCTCCGGGACAGGGCACAGATACGCAGTATTTT
TRBV28	.	.	TRBJ2-3	CATRRLWGHTQYF	TGTGCCACCCGGAGGTTGTGGGGGCATACGCAGTATTTT
TRBV5-6	TRBD1	.	TRBJ1-2	CASSSNRDSPYGYTF	TGTGCCAGCAGCTCGAACCGGGACAGCCCCTATGGCTACACCTTC
TRBV28	TRBD1	.	TRBJ2-7	CASTTGGALISAYEQYF	TGTGCCAGCACCACAGGGGGCGCGTTGATCTCTGCCTACGAGCAGTACTTC
TRBV2	.	once	TRBJ2-2	CARGGGPGATGELFF	TGTGCCAGGGGAGGGGGTCCCGGGGCCACCGGGGAGCTGTTTTTT
TRBV28	TRBD1	.	TRBJ2-3	CASSPPAGQGTDTQYF	TGTGCCAGCAGTCCCCCGGCCGGACAGGGGACAGATACGCAGTATTTT
TRBV24-1	.	.	TRBJ1-1	CATSDSGGKNTEAFF	TGTGCCACCAGTGATTCGGGGGGCAAGAACACTGAAGCTTTCTTT
TRBV7-8	.	.	TRBJ2-7	CASSQDSYEQYF	TGTGCCAGCAGCCAGGACAGCTACGAGCAGTACTTC
TRBV2	.	.	TRBJ1-2	CASSDPRNYGYTF	TGTGCCAGCAGTGATCCCAGGAACTATGGCTACACCTTC
TRBV7-9	TRBD1	.	TRBJ1-1	CASSEETGVETEAFF	TGTGCCAGCAGCGAGGAGACAGGGGTTGAGACTGAAGCTTTCTTT
TRBV24-1	.	.	TRBJ2-2	CATSVGYGRNTGELFF	TGTGCCACCAGTGTTGGGTATGGGAGGAACACCGGGGAGCTGTTTTTT
TRBV14	.	.	TRBJ2-5	CASSQFCGLTSRCDETQYF	TGTGCCAGCAGCCAATTCTGCGGCCTTACTAGCCGGTGTGATGAGACCCAGTACTTC
TRBV28	.	.	TRBJ2-7	CASSLRGGGDEQYF	TGTGCCAGCAGTTTAAGGGGAGGGGGTGACGAGCAGTACTTC
TRBV4-3	.	.	TRBJ2-3	CASSHTGFSTDTQYF	TGCGCCAGCAGCCACACAGGGTTTTCCACAGATACGCAGTATTTT
TRBV5-5	TRBD1	.	TRBJ1-4	CASSATGQGLEKLFF	TGTGCCAGCAGCGCGACGGGACAGGGGCTTGAAAAACTGTTTTTT
TRBV18	.	.	TRBJ1-1	CASSPNRDTEAFF	TGTGCCAGCTCACCCAACAGGGACACTGAAGCTTTCTTT
TRBV7-2	.	.	TRBJ1-1	CASSFNDRIRRDTEAFF	TGTGCCAGCAGTTTTAACGACAGGATTAGAAGGGACACTGAAGCTTTCTTT
TRBV6-5	.	.	TRBJ1-1	CASRRQTNTEAFF	TGTGCCAGCAGGCGACAGACGAACACTGAAGCTTTCTTT
TRBV25-1	.	few	TRBJ1-2	CASSEGSGNYGYTF	TGTGCCAGCAGTGAAGGGTCGGGAAACTATGGCTACACCTTC
TRBV7-9	TRBD2	.	TRBJ2-1	CASSFSRSGGGEQFF	TGTGCCAGCAGCTTTTCCAGAAGCGGGGGAGGTGAGCAGTTCTTC
TRBV19	TRBD1	.	TRBJ2-3	CASSISPGGSSTDTQYF	TGTGCCAGTAGTATCTCTCCAGGGGGCTCCAGCACAGATACGCAGTATTTT
TRBV3-1/TRBV3-2	.	few	TRBJ2-2	CASSRPRQDGGELFF	TGTGCCAGCAGCCGCCCCCGACAGGACGGGGGGGAGCTGTTTTTT
TRBV7-2	TRBD2	.	TRBJ2-3	CASSRGGVVDTQYF	TGTGCCAGCAGCCGCGGGGGGGTTGTAGATACGCAGTATTTT
TRBV27	.	once	TRBJ1-6	CASTVDGVYNSPLHF	TGTGCCAGCACGGTCGACGGGGTTTATAATTCACCCCTCCACTTT
TRBV5-1	.	once	TRBJ1-6	CASSLGSSNNSPLHF	TGCGCCAGCAGCTTGGGTTCTAGCAATAATTCACCCCTCCACTTT
TRBV27	.	.	TRBJ2-5	CASSFVRGRGQETQYF	TGTGCCAGCAGTTTCGTCCGGGGGCGGGGACAGGAGACCCAGTACTTC
TRBV5-1	.	.	TRBJ2-1	CASSLMTDNEQFF	TGCGCCAGCAGCTTGATGACTGACAATGAGCAGTTCTTC
TRBV28	.	.	TRBJ2-7	CASSFGDTLYEQYF	TGTGCCAGCAGTTTTGGGGACACCCTCTACGAGCAGTACTTC
TRBV30	.	.	TRBJ1-1	CAWTDNPVRASRGNTEAFF	TGTGCCTGGACGGACAACCCGGTCAGGGCCTCGAGAGGGAACACTGAAGCTTTCTTT
TRBV2	TRBD2	.	TRBJ2-5	CASSETSGGVRETQYF	TGTGCCAGCAGTGAAACTAGCGGGGGGGTACGGGAGACCCAGTACTTC
TRBV18	.	.	TRBJ1-4	CASSVYNNEKLFF	TGTGCCAGCTCAGTTTACAATAATGAAAAACTGTTTTTT
TRBV28	TRBD1	.	TRBJ1-2	CASSFYGTGENYGYTF	TGTGCCAGCAGTTTCTACGGGACAGGGGAAAACTATGGCTACACCTTC
TRBV19	.	.	TRBJ2-2	CASSMSQGRSTGELFF	TGTGCCAGTAGTATGTCCCAGGGGCGAAGCACCGGGGAGCTGTTTTTT
TRBV19	.	.	TRBJ1-2	CASSTQAPRGYTF	TGTGCCAGTAGTACTCAGGCCCCGAGAGGCTACACCTTC
TRBV5-8	.	.	TRBJ1-5	CASSKQGFNQPQHF	TGTGCCAGCAGCAAACAGGGTTTCAATCAGCCCCAGCATTTT
TRBV5-1	.	.	TRBJ2-7	CASSLGQRQFHEQYF	TGCGCCAGCAGCTTGGGTCAGAGACAGTTCCACGAGCAGTACTTC
TRBV7-6	.	.	TRBJ2-3	CASSFSTDTQYF	TGTGCCAGCAGCTTTTCTACAGATACGCAGTATTTT
TRBV27	.	.	TRBJ2-5	CASSPPRVGAGQETQYF	TGTGCCAGCAGCCCCCCTCGGGTGGGGGCGGGTCAAGAGACCCAGTACTTC
TRBV6-1	TRBD1	.	TRBJ2-6	CASSDRGYSGANVLTF	TGTGCCAGCAGTGACAGGGGGTACTCTGGGGCCAACGTCCTGACTTTC
TRBV23-1	.	few	TRBJ1-2	CASSQSKFPGYTF	TGCGCCAGCAGTCAATCTAAATTCCCGGGCTACACCTTC
TRBV24-1	.	.	TRBJ2-2	CATRGAGDYAGELFF	TGTGCCACCCGGGGTGCCGGAGACTACGCCGGGGAGCTGTTTTTT
TRBV6-5	.	once	TRBJ1-3	CASSYEEGTQGTIYF	TGTGCCAGCAGTTACGAGGAGGGCACTCAAGGCACCATATATTTT